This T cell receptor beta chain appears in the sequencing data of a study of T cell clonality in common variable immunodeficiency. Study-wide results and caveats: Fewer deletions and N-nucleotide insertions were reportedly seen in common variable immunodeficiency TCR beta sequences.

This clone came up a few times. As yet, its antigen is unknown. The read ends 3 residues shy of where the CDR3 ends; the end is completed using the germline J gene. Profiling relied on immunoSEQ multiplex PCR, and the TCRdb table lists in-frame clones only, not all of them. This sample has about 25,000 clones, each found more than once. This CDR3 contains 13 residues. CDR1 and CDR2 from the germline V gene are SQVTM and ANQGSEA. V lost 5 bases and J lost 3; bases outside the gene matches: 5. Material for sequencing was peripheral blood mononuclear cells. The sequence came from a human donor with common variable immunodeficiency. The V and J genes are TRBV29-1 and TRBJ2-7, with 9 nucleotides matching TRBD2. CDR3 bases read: TGCAGCGTTCGAGCTAGCGGGAACTACGAG. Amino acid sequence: CSVRASGNYE. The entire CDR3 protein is CSVRASGNYEQYF.